The text below deals with one T cell receptor beta chain. This record comes from a study of human T cells and chemical hapten exposure. About the study: Small pooled library volume differences mainly caused per-sample TCR yield variation.

Sample time point: patch test 2, 6 weeks after DPC sensitization. Described treatment: therapeutic diphenylcyclopropenone sensitization with weekly scalp DPC. The library gave individual cDNA molecules unique molecular identifiers. TCRdb used MiXCR to reprocess the RACE reads, holding one entry per CDR3 protein. This sample carries 330,000 or so distinct CDR3 sequences, about 6% of them seen once, and the ten largest clones take 4.5% to 6%. Sample: whole blood, taken in connection with sensitization to the hapten diphenylcyclopropenone (DPC). This clonotype originated in a woman younger than 30 with alopecia areata. Some clones in this sample may be carry-over from other donors' samples.

The CDR3 reads CSAGVGDTDTQYF. The CDR3 region has the DNA TGCAGTGCTGGAGTCGGGGACACAGATACGCAGTATTTT. The chain couples TRBV20-1 to TRBJ2-3; maybe TRBD2 (5 bases). Trimming took 5 bases from V and 2 from J, leaving 11 bases between them. Germline CDR1 is DFQATT and CDR2 is SNEGSKA (reference sequence). CDR3 length equals 13 residues.